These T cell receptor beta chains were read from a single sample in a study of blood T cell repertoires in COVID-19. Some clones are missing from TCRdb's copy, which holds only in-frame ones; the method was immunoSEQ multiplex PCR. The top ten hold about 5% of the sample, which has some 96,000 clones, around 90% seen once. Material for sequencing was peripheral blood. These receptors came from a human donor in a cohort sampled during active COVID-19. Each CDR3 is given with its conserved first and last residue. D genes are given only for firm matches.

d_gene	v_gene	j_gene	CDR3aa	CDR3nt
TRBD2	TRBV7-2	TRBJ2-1	CASSPTSGSYNEQFF	TGTGCCAGCAGCCCGACTAGCGGAAGCTACAATGAGCAGTTCTTC
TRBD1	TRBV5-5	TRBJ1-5	CASSRTTGYNQPQHF	TGTGCCAGCAGCCGGACGACAGGGTACAATCAGCCCCAGCATTTT
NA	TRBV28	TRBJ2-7	CASSPSPRGYEQYF	TGTGCCAGCAGTCCAAGCCCTAGGGGCTACGAGCAGTACTTC
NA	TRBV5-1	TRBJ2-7	CASSSRGHGSTSVGEQYF	TGCGCCAGCAGCTCTAGGGGACACGGAAGCACATCCGTCGGCGAGCAGTACTTC
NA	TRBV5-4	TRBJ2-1	CASSSWSDSRNEQFF	TGTGCCAGCAGCTCTTGGTCGGACAGCCGCAATGAGCAGTTCTTC
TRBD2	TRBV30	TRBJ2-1	CAWTSGRHNEQFF	TGTGCCTGGACTAGCGGGAGGCACAATGAGCAGTTCTTC
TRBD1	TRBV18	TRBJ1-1	CASSPDDRGGTEAFF	TGTGCCAGCTCACCCGACGACAGGGGTGGAACTGAAGCTTTCTTT
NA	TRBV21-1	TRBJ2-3	CASSLQRERTDTQYF	TGTGCCAGCAGCCTTCAGAGGGAACGCACAGATACGCAGTATTTT
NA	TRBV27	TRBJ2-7	CASSLRGSGYEQYF	TGTGCCAGCAGTTTACGGGGGTCTGGCTACGAGCAGTACTTC
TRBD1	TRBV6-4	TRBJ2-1	CASSKQGQGFDEQFF	TGTGCCAGCAGCAAACAAGGACAGGGGTTCGATGAGCAGTTCTTC
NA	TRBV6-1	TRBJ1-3	CASSELPVSGNTIYF	TGTGCCAGCAGTGAACTTCCAGTCTCTGGAAACACCATATATTTT
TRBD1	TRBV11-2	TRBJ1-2	CASSLFGQGRELNYGYTF	TGTGCCAGCAGCTTGTTCGGACAGGGAAGGGAATTAAACTATGGCTACACCTTC
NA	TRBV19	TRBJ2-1	CASREGVRYNEQFF	TGTGCCAGTAGAGAGGGAGTCCGGTACAATGAGCAGTTCTTC
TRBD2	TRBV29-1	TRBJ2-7	CSVEDLTSGSGEQYF	TGCAGCGTTGAAGATTTAACTAGCGGGAGCGGGGAGCAGTACTTC
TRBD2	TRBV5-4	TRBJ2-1	CASSLGLAGGNEQFF	TGTGCCAGCAGCTTGGGACTAGCGGGTGGGAATGAGCAGTTCTTC
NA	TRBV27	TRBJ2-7	CASSLRGPYEQYF	TGTGCCAGCAGTTTAAGGGGCCCCTACGAGCAGTACTTC
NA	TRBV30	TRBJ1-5	CAWSRDLSEPQHF	TGTGCCTGGAGCCGGGACTTATCTGAGCCCCAGCATTTT
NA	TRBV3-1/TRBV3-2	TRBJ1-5	CASSESHRVNQPQHF	TGTGCCAGCAGCGAGTCTCACAGGGTCAATCAGCCCCAGCATTTT
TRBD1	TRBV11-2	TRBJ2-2	CASSLLQGGTGELFF	TGTGCCAGCAGCTTATTACAGGGGGGAACCGGGGAGCTGTTTTTT
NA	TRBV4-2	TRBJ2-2	CASSQETGATGELFF	TGTGCCAGCAGCCAAGAGACGGGAGCAACCGGGGAGCTGTTTTTT
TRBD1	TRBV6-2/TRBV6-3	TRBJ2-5	CASSYSSTGGALETQYF	TGTGCCAGCAGTTACTCATCGACAGGGGGGGCCTTAGAGACCCAGTACTTC
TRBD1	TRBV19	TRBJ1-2	CASIPGQGAYGYTF	TGTGCCAGTATCCCGGGACAGGGCGCCTATGGCTACACCTTC
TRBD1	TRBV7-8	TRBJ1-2	CASNPGTGYSRYTF	TGTGCCAGCAACCCCGGGACAGGTTACTCACGCTACACCTTC
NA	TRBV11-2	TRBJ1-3	CASSPLGLAFSGNTIYF	TGTGCCAGCAGCCCGCTTGGCCTCGCCTTTTCTGGAAACACCATATATTTT
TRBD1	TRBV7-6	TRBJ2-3	CASSLVVRAQGAIGTDTQYF	TGTGCCAGCAGCTTAGTTGTAAGGGCGCAGGGGGCGATTGGCACAGATACGCAGTATTTT
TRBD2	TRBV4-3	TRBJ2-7	CASSHLSSGEQYF	TGCGCCAGCAGCCACCTTTCTAGCGGCGAGCAGTACTTC
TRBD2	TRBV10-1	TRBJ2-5	CASSEWTSGSFEETQYF	TGCGCCAGCAGTGAATGGACTAGCGGGAGTTTTGAAGAGACCCAGTACTTC